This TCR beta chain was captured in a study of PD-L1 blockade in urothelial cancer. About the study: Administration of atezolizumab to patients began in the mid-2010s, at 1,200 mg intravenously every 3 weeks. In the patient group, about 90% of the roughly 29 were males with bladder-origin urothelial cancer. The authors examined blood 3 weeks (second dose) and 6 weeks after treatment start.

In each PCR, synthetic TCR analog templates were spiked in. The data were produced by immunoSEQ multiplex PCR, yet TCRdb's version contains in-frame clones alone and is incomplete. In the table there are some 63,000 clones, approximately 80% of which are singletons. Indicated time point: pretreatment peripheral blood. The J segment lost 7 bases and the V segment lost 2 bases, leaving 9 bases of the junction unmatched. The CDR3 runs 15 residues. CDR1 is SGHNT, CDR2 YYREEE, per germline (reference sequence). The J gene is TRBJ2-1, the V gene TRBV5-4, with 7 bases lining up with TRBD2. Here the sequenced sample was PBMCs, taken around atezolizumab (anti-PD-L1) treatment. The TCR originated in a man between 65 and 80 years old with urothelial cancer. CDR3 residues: CASSFGRQSGNEQFF. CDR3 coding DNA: TGTGCCAGCAGCTTCGGGAGGCAGAGCGGGAATGAGCAGTTCTTC.